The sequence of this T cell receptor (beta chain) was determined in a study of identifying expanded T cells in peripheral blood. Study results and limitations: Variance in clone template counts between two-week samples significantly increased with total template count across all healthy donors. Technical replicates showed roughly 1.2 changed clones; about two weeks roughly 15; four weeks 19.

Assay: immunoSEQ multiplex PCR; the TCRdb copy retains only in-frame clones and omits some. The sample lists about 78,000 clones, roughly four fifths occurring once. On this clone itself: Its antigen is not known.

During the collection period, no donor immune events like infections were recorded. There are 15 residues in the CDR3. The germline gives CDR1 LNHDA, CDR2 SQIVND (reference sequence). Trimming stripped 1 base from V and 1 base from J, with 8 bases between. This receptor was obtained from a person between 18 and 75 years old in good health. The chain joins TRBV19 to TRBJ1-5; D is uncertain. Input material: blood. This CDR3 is CASSIAAVSNQPQHF. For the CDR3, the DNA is TGTGCCAGTAGTATAGCAGCAGTGAGCAATCAGCCCCAGCATTTT.